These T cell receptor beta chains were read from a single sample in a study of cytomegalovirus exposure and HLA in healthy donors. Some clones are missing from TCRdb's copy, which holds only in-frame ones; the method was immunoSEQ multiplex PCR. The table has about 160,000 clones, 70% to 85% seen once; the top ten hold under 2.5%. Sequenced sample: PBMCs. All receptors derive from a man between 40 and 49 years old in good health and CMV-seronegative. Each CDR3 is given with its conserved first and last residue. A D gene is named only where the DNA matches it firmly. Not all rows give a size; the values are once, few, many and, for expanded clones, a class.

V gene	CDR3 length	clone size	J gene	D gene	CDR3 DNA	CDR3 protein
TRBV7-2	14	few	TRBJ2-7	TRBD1	TGTGCCAGCAGCTTAGGGGGACAGTTCTACGAGCAGTACTTC	CASSLGGQFYEQYF
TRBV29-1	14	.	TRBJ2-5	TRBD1	TGCAGCGTAGAGGAAACAGGGGACCAAGAGACCCAGTACTTC	CSVEETGDQETQYF
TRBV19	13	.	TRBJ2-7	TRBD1	TGTGCCAGTAAGGACAGGAACTCCTACGAGCAGTACTTC	CASKDRNSYEQYF
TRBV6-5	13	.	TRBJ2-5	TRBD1	TGTGCCAGCTGCACGTCAGGGGGAGAGACCCAGTACTTC	CASCTSGGETQYF
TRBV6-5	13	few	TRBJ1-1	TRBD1	TGTGCCAGCAGGGCAGGGGGCCCCACTGAAGCTTTCTTT	CASRAGGPTEAFF
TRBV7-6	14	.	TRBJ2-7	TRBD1	TGTGCCAGCAGCTCGTCCGGGACAGGGAGCGAGCAGTACTTC	CASSSSGTGSEQYF
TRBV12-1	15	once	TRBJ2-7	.	TGTGCCAGCAGCTCCCGACTAGCGAGACTATGCGAGCAGTACTTC	CASSSRLARLCEQYF
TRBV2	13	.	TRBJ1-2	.	TGTGCCAGCAGATTTAGACAGGATAATGGCTACACCTTC	CASRFRQDNGYTF
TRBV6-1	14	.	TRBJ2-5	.	TGTGCCAGCAGTGCATGGGGGTCCTCGGGGGCCCAGTACTTC	CASSAWGSSGAQYF
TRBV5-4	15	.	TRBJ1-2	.	TGTGCCAGCAGCCGAAGGACAGCCCAACTAGACGGCTACACCTTC	CASSRRTAQLDGYTF
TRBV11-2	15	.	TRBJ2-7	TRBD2	TGTGCCAGCAGCTTGGGTCCGGGACTAGCCTACGAGCAGTACTTC	CASSLGPGLAYEQYF
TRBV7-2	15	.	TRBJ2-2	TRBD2	TGTGCCAGCAGCTTTAGCGGGAGAGGCACCGGGGAGCTGTTTTTT	CASSFSGRGTGELFF
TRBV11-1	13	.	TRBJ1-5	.	TGTGCCAGCAGCTTTGAAGAGAATCAGCCCCAGCATTTT	CASSFEENQPQHF
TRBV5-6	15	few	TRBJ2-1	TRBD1	TGTGCCAGCAGCTGGGGGACAGGGGACTACAATGAGCAGTTCTTC	CASSWGTGDYNEQFF
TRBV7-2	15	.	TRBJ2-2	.	TGTGCCAGCAGCCGACAGGCGCGGAACACCGGGGAGCTGTTTTTT	CASSRQARNTGELFF
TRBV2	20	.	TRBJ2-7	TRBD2	TGTGCCAGCAGGGCCGGGGTGGGGAGGGGACGCGAGAGGGCCGTCTACGAGCAGTACTTC	CASRAGVGRGRERAVYEQYF
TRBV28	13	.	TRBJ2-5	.	TGTGCCAGCAGTCGAGGGGGTTTAGAGACCCAGTACTTC	CASSRGGLETQYF
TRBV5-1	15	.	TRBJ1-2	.	TGCGCCAGCAGCTTGGGCGCGGGGCCGGCGGGAGGCTACACCTTC	CASSLGAGPAGGYTF
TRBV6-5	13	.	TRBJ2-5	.	TGTGCCAGCAGCTCCAACCTAGGAGAGACCCAGTACTTC	CASSSNLGETQYF
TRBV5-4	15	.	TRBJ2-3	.	TGTGCCAGCAGCTTCCAGGTTTCATTTACGGATACGCAGTATTTT	CASSFQVSFTDTQYF
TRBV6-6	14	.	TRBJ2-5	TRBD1	TGTGCCAGCAGTTACAGGGACAGGGAGGAGACCCAGTACTTC	CASSYRDREETQYF
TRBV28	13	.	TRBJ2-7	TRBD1	TGTGCCAGTACTCCGGGACAGTCCTACGAGCAGTACTTC	CASTPGQSYEQYF
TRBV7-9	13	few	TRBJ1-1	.	TGTGCCAGCAGCGCCTTTCGGGGCACTGAAGCTTTCTTT	CASSAFRGTEAFF
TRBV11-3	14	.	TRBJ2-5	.	TGTGCCAGCAGCTTAGGTCCAATCGGAGAGACCCAGTACTTC	CASSLGPIGETQYF
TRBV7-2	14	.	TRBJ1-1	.	TGTGCCAGCAGCCTCAGGGTCTTGAACACTGAAGCTTTCTTT	CASSLRVLNTEAFF
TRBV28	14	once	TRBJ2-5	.	TGTGCCAGCAGTTTTCTAGCAGGCCAAGAGACCCAGTACTTC	CASSFLAGQETQYF
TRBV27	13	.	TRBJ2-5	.	TGTGCCAGCAGGCCTAGCACCGAAGAGACCCAGTACTTC	CASRPSTEETQYF
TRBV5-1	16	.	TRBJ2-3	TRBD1	TGCGCCAGCAGCTTGCAGGGGGCGGTAGGCACAGATACGCAGTATTTT	CASSLQGAVGTDTQYF
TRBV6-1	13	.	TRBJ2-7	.	TGTGCCAGCACCGGTCGGGAGTCCTACGAGCAGTACTTC	CASTGRESYEQYF
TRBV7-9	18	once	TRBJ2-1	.	TGTTCCAGCAGCTTAGTTGTTAGCGGCCGGACCTCCTACAATGAGCAGTTCTTC	CSSSLVVSGRTSYNEQFF
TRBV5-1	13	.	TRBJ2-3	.	TGCGCCAGCAGCCTTTTAGGCACAGATACGCAGTATTTT	CASSLLGTDTQYF
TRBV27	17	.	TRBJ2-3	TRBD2	TGTGCCAGCAGTTTACGGACTAGCGGGAGAGGGCCAGATACGCAGTATTTT	CASSLRTSGRGPDTQYF
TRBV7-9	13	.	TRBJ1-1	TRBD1	TGTGCCAGCAGCTCTACAGGGGGCTCAGAAGCTTTCTTT	CASSSTGGSEAFF
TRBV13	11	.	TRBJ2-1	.	TGTGCCAGCAGCTTAGGGCGGGTACTGTTCTTC	CASSLGRVLFF
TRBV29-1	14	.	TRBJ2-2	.	TGCAGCGTATCCCGGGACAAGAACACCGGGGAGCTGTTTTTT	CSVSRDKNTGELFF
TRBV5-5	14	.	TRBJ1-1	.	TGTGCCAGCAGCTTGCCAGGGGTGGCCACTGAAGCTTTCTTT	CASSLPGVATEAFF
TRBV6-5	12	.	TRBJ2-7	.	TGTGCCAGCAGCCGGTCGTCTTACGAGCAGTACTTC	CASSRSSYEQYF
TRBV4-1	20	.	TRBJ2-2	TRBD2	TGCGCCAGCAGCCAAGGATTGGCGGCTAGCGGTAAACTTAACACCGGGGAGCTGTTTTTT	CASSQGLAASGKLNTGELFF
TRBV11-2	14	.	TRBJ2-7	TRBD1	TGTGCCAGCAGCTTTGGGACAGCTTCCTACGAGCAGTACTTC	CASSFGTASYEQYF
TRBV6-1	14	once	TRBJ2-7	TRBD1	TGTGCCACCGCCGACAGGGGTGGACCCTACGAGCAGTACTTC	CATADRGGPYEQYF
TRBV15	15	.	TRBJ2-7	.	TGTGCCACCAGCAGAGATCTCGACACTTACTACGAGCAGTACTTC	CATSRDLDTYYEQYF
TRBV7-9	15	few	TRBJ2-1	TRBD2	TGTGCCAGCAGCCCCGGGAGGAAGTCCTACAATGAGCAGTTCTTC	CASSPGRKSYNEQFF
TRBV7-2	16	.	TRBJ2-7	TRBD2	TGTGCCAGCAGCTTACTGCTTTGGGGAGGGGCCCACGAGCAGTACTTC	CASSLLLWGGAHEQYF
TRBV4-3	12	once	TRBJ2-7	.	TGCGCCAGCAGCCAAGATGGAGGCGAGCAGTACTTC	CASSQDGGEQYF
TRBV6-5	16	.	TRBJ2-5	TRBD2	TGTGCCAGCAGTTACTTGGACCTGGGGGGGTTCGAGACCCAGTACTTC	CASSYLDLGGFETQYF
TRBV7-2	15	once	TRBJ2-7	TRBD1	TGTGCCAGCAGCCCCGACAGGGTCTCTTTTTACGAGCAGTACTTC	CASSPDRVSFYEQYF
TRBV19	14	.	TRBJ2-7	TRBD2	TGTGCCAGTAGTTTTAGGACTAGCCCTCGGGAGCAGTACTTC	CASSFRTSPREQYF
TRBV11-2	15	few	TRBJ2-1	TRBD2	TGTGCCAGCAGCCCACTAGCGGGAGCAAACAATGAGCAGTTCTTC	CASSPLAGANNEQFF
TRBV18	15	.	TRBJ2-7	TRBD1	TGTGCCAGCTCACCACGGGGGACAGACACCTACGAGCAGTACTTC	CASSPRGTDTYEQYF
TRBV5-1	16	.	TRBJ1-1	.	TGCGCCAGCAGCTTGGGGGGGAGGGTGGGGAGCACTGAAGCTTTCTTT	CASSLGGRVGSTEAFF
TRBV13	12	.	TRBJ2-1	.	TGTGCCAGCAGCTCCCTCCCGGGGGAGCAGTTCTTC	CASSSLPGEQFF
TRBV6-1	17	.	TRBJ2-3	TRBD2	TGTGCCAGCAGTGACGCGGGACTAGCGGGAGAAGGGTATACGCAGTATTTT	CASSDAGLAGEGYTQYF
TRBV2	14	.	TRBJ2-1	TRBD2	TGTGCCAGCGGAGGGACTAGCGGAGACAATGAGCAGTTCTTC	CASGGTSGDNEQFF
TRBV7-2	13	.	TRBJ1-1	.	TGTGCCAGCAGCCCTACTCGGGGGACTGAAGCTTTCTTT	CASSPTRGTEAFF
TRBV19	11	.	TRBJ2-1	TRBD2	TGTGCCAGTGGAGATCGGACTAGTCCGTTCTTC	CASGDRTSPFF
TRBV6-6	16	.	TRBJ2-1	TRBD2	TGTGCCAGCAGCCTGCTTATAGCGGGAGGGCGCAATGAGCAGTTCTTC	CASSLLIAGGRNEQFF
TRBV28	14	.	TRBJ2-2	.	TGTGCCACTATCCGGGCCCGCGGGGCCGGGGAGCTGTTTTTT	CATIRARGAGELFF
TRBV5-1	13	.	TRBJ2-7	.	TGCGCCAGCAGCTTGGTAGAGGCCTACGAGCAGTACTTC	CASSLVEAYEQYF
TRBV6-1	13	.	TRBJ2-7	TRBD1	TGTGCCAGCAGAGGGACAGGGACTTACGAGCAGTACTTC	CASRGTGTYEQYF